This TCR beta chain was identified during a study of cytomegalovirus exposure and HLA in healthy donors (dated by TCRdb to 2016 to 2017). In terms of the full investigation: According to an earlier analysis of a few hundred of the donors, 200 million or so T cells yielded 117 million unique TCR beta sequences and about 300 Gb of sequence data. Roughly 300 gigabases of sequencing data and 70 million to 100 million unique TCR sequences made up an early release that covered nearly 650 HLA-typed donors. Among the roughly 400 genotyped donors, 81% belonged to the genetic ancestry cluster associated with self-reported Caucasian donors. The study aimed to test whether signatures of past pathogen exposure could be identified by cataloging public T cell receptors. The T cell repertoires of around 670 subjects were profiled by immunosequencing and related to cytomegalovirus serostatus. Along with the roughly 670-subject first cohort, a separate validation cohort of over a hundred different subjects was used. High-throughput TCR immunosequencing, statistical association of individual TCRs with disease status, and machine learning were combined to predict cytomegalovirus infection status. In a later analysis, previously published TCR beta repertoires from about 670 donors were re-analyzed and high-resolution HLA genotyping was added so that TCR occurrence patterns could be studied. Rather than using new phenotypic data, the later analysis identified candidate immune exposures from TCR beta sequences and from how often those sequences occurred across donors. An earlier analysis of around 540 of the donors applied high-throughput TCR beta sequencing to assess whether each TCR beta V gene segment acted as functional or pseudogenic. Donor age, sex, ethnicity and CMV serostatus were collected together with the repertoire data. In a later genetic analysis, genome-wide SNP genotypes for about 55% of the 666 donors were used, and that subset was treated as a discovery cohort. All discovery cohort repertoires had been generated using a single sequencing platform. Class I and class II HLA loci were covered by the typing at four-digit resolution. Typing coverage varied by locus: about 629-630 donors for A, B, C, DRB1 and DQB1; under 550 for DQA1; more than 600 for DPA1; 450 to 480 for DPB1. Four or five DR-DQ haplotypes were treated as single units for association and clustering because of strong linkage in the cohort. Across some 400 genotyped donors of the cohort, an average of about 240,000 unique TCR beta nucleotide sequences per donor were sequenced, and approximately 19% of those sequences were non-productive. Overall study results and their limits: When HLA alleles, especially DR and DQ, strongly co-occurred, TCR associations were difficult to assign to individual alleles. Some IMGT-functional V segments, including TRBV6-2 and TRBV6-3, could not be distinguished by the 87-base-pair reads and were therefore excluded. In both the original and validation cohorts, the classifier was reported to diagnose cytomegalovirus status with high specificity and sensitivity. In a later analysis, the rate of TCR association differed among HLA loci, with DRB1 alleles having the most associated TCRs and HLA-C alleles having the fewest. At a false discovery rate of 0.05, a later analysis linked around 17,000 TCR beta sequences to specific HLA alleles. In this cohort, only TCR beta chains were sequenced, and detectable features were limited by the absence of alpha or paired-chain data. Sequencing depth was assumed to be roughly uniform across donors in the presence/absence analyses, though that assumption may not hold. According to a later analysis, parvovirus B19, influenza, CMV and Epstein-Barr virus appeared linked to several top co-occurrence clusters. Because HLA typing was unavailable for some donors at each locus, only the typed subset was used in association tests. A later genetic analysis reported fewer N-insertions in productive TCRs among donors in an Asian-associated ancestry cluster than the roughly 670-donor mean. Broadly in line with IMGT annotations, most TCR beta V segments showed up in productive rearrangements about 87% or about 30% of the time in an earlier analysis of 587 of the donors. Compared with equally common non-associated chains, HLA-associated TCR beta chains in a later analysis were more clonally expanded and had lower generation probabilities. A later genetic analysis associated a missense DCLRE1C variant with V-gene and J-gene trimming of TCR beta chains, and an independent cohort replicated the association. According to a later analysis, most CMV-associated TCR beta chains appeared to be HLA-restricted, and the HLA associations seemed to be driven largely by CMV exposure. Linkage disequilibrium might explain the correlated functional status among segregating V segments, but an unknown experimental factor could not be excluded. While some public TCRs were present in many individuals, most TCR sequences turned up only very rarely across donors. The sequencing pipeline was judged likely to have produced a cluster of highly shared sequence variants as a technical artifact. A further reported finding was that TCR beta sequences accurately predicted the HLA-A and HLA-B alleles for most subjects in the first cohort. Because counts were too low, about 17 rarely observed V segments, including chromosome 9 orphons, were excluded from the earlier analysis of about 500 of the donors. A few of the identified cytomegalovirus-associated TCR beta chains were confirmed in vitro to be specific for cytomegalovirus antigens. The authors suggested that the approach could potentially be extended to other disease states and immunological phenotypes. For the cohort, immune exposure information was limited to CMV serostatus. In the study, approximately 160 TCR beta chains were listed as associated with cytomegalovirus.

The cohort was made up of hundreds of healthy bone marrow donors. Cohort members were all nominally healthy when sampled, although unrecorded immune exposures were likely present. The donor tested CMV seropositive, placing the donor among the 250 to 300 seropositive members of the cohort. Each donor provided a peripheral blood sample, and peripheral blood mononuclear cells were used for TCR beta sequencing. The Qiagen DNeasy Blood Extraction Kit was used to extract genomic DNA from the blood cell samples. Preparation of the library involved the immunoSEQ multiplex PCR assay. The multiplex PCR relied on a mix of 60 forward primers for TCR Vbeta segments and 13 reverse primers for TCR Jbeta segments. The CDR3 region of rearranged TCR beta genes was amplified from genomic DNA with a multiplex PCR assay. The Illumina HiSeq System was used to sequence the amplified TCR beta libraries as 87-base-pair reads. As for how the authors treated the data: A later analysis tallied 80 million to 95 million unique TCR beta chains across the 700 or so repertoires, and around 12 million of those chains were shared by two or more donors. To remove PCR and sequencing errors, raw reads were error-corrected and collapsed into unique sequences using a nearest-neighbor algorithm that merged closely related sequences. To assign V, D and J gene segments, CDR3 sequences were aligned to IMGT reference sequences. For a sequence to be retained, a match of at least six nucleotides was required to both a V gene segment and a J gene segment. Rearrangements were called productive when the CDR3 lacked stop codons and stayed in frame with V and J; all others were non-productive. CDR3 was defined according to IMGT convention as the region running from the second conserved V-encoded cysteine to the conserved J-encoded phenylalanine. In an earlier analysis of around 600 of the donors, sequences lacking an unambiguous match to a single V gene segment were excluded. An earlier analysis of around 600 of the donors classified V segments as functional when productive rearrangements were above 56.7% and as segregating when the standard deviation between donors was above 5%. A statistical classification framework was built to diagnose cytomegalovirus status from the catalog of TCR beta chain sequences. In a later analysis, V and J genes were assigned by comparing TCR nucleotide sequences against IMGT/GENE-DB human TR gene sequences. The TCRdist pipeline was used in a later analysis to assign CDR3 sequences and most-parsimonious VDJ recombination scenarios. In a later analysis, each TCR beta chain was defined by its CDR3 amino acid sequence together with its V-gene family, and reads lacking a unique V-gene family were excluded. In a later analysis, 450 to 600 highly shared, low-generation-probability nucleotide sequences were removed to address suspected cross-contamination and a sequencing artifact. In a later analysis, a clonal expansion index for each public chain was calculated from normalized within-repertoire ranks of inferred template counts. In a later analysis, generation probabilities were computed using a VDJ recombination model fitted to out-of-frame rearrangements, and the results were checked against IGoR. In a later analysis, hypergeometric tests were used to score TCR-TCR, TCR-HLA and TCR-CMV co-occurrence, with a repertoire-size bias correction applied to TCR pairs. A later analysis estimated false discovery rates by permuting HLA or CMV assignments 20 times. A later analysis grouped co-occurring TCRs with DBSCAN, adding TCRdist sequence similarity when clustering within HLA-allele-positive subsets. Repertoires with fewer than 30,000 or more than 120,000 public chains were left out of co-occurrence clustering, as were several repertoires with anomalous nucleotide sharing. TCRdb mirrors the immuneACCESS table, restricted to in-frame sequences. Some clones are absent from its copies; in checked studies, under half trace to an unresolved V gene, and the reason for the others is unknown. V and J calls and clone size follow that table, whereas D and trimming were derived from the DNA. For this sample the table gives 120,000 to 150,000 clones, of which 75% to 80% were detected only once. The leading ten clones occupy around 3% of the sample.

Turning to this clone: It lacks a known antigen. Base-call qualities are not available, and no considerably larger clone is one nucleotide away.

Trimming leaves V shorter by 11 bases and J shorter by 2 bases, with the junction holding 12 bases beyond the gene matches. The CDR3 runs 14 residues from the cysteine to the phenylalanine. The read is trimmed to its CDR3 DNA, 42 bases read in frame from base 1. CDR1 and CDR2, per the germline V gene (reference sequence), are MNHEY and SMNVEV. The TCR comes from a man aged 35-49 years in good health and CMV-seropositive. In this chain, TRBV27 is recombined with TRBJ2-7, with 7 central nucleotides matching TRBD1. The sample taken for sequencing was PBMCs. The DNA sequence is TGTGCCCCGGCCTCCGAGGACAGGACCTACGAGCAGTACTTC. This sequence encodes CAPASEDRTYEQYF.